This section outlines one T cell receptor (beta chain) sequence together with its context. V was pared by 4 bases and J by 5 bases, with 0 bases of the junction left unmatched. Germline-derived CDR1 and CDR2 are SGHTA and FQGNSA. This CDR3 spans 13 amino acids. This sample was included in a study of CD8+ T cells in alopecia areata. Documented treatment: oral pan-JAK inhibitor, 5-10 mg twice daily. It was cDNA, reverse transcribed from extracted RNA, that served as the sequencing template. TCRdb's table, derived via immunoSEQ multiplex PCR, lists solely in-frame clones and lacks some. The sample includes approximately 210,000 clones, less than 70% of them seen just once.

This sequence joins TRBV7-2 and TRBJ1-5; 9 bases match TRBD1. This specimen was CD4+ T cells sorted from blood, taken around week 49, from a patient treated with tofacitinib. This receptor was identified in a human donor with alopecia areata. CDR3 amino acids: CASSWDRDQPQHF. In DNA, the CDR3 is TGTGCCAGCAGCTGGGACAGGGATCAGCCCCAGCATTTT.